This TCR beta chain was recovered during a study of T cell repertoires in cytomegalovirus infection (dated by TCRdb to the late 2010s). In terms of the full investigation: The HLA type of each donor mattered for the analysis, because public TCR beta signatures pointed to carriage of CMV infection along with the matching HLA type. General study outcomes and caveats: The ex vivo response was dominated by HLA-C-restricted CMV-specific TCR beta clonotypes, which also provided the single most frequent clonotype in two of eight donors. In both this cohort and an independent cohort of over 350 donors, the cumulative frequency of public TCR beta family members distinguished carriers of CMV infection plus the relevant HLA type.

There are 15 amino acids in the CDR3, from cysteine to phenylalanine inclusive. Just CDR3 DNA is preserved here, 45 bases in frame from base 1. Clipping removes 3 bases from V and 4 bases from J, with 7 as the unmatched junction base count. For CDR1 and CDR2, the germline V gene lists SGHAT and FQNNGV. This sample was sequenced with an Illumina HiSeq 1500. The public reads were reanalyzed by TCRdb: fastp trimming at Q25, MiXCR alignment, in-frame beta chains only. Under each unique CDR3 protein, matching rows form one entry showing the most common genes and DNA. In this sample the table shows some 150,000 distinct CDR3 sequences, roughly 6.5% of which occur a single time. Around 17% of the sample goes to the ten largest clones. By share, this clonotype ranks as medium-sized (0.01 to 0.1%). This clone's antigen is unknown. No qualities accompany the bases; no much larger clone lies one base away.

This clonotype was sampled from a human donor in good health (CMV status not recorded). Some clones in this sample may be carry-over from other donors' samples. The rearrangement joined TRBV11-2 to TRBJ2-3; 7 central nucleotides agree with TRBD2. Sequenced sample: PBMCs. This receptor has the CDR3 CASSFWGGGPDTQYF. The DNA is TGTGCCAGCAGCTTCTGGGGGGGGGGACCAGATACGCAGTATTTT.